This is a list of T cell receptor beta chains from one sample in a study of regulatory T cells in long-lasting Graves disease. Each CDR3 protein gets one entry after TCRdb re-called the multiplex PCR reads with MiXCR. The table lists over 400,000 distinct CDR3 sequences, less than 15% of them singletons. This same sample was also part of a study on T cells in Graves' hyperthyroidism and ophthalmopathy.

This specimen was peripheral blood mononuclear cells (PBMCs), taken at new diagnosis, from a patient treated with antithyroid drugs. Every receptor here comes from a woman between 50 and 59 years old with Graves disease. CDR3s include the opening cysteine and the closing phenylalanine or tryptophan. The D gene is left open where the match is weak. The size entry is marked missing in some rows and otherwise reads once, few, many or a size class.

many TRBJ2-2 TRBD1 TRBV6-2/TRBV6-3 TGTGCCAGCAGCGAACCGGGACAGGGGGCCGCCGGGGAGCTGTTTTTT CASSEPGQGAAGELFF
few TRBJ1-4 . TRBV5-1 TGCGCCAGCAGCTTCCAGGGAGGGGATTTAGTTGAAAAACTGTTTTTT CASSFQGGDLVEKLFF
. TRBJ2-3 . TRBV3-1 TGTGCCAGCAGCCAAGAGACCGACTCGAGCACAGATACGCAGTATTTT CASSQETDSSTDTQYF
. TRBJ2-3 TRBD2 TRBV2 TGTGCCGGCCCAGCTCCTAGCGGTAGCACAGATACGCAGTATTTT CAGPAPSGSTDTQYF
many TRBJ1-1 . TRBV3-1 TGTGCCAGCAGCCAAGGGCACTTGGACAGTAACCTTGGGGCTTTCTTT CASSQGHLDSNLGAFF
few TRBJ2-7 TRBD2 TRBV28 TGTGCCAGCAGTTTAGTTATACGCGGACTAGCGGTGAGCTCCTACGAGCAGTACTTC CASSLVIRGLAVSSYEQYF
few TRBJ2-5 . TRBV20-1 TGCAGTGCTACCCCAGCGGAAGAGACCCAGTACTTC CSATPAEETQYF
many TRBJ1-5 . TRBV30 TGTGCCTGGAGTGCTGCCGAGGATCAGCCCCAGCATTTT CAWSAAEDQPQHF
many TRBJ2-1 . TRBV5-1 TGCGCCAGCAGCCTTACCGGGACCCCAGATGAGCAGTTCTTC CASSLTGTPDEQFF
. TRBJ2-2 TRBD2 TRBV5-4 TGTGCCAGCAGCTACCTTACTAGCGGGAGATCTACCGGGGAGCTGTTTTTT CASSYLTSGRSTGELFF
many TRBJ2-3 . TRBV2 TGTGCCAGCAGTGACCCCCAGGGCAGCGCCCCTGGGGATACGCAGTATTTT CASSDPQGSAPGDTQYF
few TRBJ1-1 TRBD1 TRBV20-1 TGCAGTGCGAAAAAGGGGGCGCGGGACACTGAAGCTTTCTTT CSAKKGARDTEAFF
. TRBJ1-1 . TRBV13 TGTGCCAGCAGCTCATGGGAGAACACTGAAGCTTTCTTT CASSSWENTEAFF
. TRBJ1-2 TRBD1 TRBV7-9 TGTGCCAGCAGCTTTGGGACAGGGTTGGATGGCTACACCTTC CASSFGTGLDGYTF
many TRBJ2-7 . TRBV27 TGTGCCAGCAGTTTAGGTCCTAGCTGGGCCTACGAGCAGTACTTC CASSLGPSWAYEQYF
few TRBJ2-7 . TRBV10-3 TGTGCCATCAGTGTGCGGGGTGACGAGCAGTACTTC CAISVRGDEQYF
few TRBJ1-6 . TRBV10-3 TGTGCCAACAGTTGGGACGTGGATAATTCACCCCTCCACTTT CANSWDVDNSPLHF
many TRBJ2-1 TRBD2 TRBV6-9 TGTGCCAGCAGTTCCGCAGGACTAGCATATGAGCAGTTCTTC CASSSAGLAYEQFF
. TRBJ1-2 . TRBV4-1 TGCGCCAGCAGCCAAGCTACCGGGTCCTTCTATGGCTACACCTTC CASSQATGSFYGYTF
many TRBJ2-7 TRBD2 TRBV20-1 TGCAGTGTTTACGGGACTAGCGGGAGAGGCGAGCAGTACTTC CSVYGTSGRGEQYF
few TRBJ2-5 TRBD1 TRBV20-1 TGCAGTGCTAGACGCGGGACAGGGGGGCAAGAGACCCAGTACTTC CSARRGTGGQETQYF
many TRBJ2-1 TRBD2 TRBV9 TGTGCCAGCAGCGGAACCGGGACTAGCGCTGGTGAGCAGTTCTTC CASSGTGTSAGEQFF
many TRBJ2-2 . TRBV28 TGTGCCAGCTGTCAGGGCCTCGGGGAGCTGTTTTTT CASCQGLGELFF
. TRBJ2-7 TRBD1 TRBV6-5 TGTGCCAGCAGTTACCCCCGGACAGGGCCCCCCTACGAGCAGTACTTC CASSYPRTGPPYEQYF
. TRBJ1-5 . TRBV18 TGTGCCAGCTCACCAGAGGAGCCATGGGGCAATCAGCCCCAGCATTTT CASSPEEPWGNQPQHF
. TRBJ2-1 TRBD2 TRBV9 TGTGCCAGCAGCGTAGCCTCTAGCGGGAGCTCGATAGAGCAGTTCTTC CASSVASSGSSIEQFF
. TRBJ2-7 TRBD2 TRBV18 TGTGCCAGCTCACCACCGTCGCGGGAGTCGTACGAGCAGTACTTC CASSPPSRESYEQYF
. TRBJ2-5 . TRBV5-1 TGCGCCAGCAGCTTGGCAGGCAGACAAGAGACCCAGTACTTC CASSLAGRQETQYF
. TRBJ2-5 . TRBV11-2 TGTGCCAGCAGCTCGTTAACAGGGTCTGTTGAGACCCAGTACTTC CASSSLTGSVETQYF
few TRBJ2-3 . TRBV28 TGTGCCAGCAGCCCGACCCCGAGCACAGATACGCAGTATTTT CASSPTPSTDTQYF
many TRBJ1-1 . TRBV30 TGTGCCTGGAGTGTTCGGGTGGCTTCTGAAGCTTTCTTT CAWSVRVASEAFF
many TRBJ1-2 . TRBV11-2 TGTGCCAGCAGCGAAGCAGAAGGGTCGTTCTCTGGCTACACCTTC CASSEAEGSFSGYTF
many TRBJ2-1 . TRBV24-1 TGTGCCACCAGTGATTTGGCTCCCAGCTCCTACAATGAGCAGTTCTTC CATSDLAPSSYNEQFF
many TRBJ1-1 . TRBV28 TGTGCCAGCAGTCCAGTTGGGCAGGGACTTCTTTTCTGGGCTGAAGCTTTCTTT CASSPVGQGLLFWAEAFF
. TRBJ1-5 . TRBV19 TGTGCCAGTAGTATAGGGACGGGGGGCTTTCAGCCCCAGCATTTT CASSIGTGGFQPQHF
. TRBJ2-1 TRBD2 TRBV4-1 TGCGCCAGCAGCCAAGCGGCTAGCGGGAGCAATGAGCAGTTCTTC CASSQAASGSNEQFF
many TRBJ2-4 . TRBV5-1 TGCGCCAGCAGCTTGGCTGAGTATGGGGGAGCCAAAAACATTCAGTACTTC CASSLAEYGGAKNIQYF
many TRBJ2-3 TRBD1 TRBV12-3/TRBV12-4 TGTGCCAGCAGTATTCGCAGGGGGCAGGCAGATACGCAGTATTTT CASSIRRGQADTQYF
many TRBJ2-5 . TRBV28 TGTGCCAGCACTCCTCCAGGGGCCGATGAGACCCAGTACTTC CASTPPGADETQYF
. TRBJ2-1 TRBD2 TRBV9 TGTGCCAGCAGCGCCACCCCTACAGCGGGAGGCGGTAATGAGCAGTTCTTC CASSATPTAGGGNEQFF